The present entry profiles one T cell receptor beta chain with its context. Its antigen is unknown. J lost 4 bases, V lost 6 bases, and 4 bases had no gene match. CDR3 length: 14 amino acids. Per germline, CDR1 SGHVS and CDR2 FNYEAQ. These data are taken from a study of cytomegalovirus exposure and HLA in healthy donors. 60 Vbeta and 13 Jbeta primers were used in PCR. TCRdb's table, derived via immunoSEQ multiplex PCR, lists solely in-frame clones and lacks some. The repertoire holds over 85,000 clones, with around 8% as singletons. Whole-study findings and limits: A few CMV-associated chains proved CMV antigen-specific in vitro. TRBV6-2, TRBV6-3 and other indistinguishable V segments were excluded.

This TCR came from a man between 45 and 60 years old in good health and CMV-seronegative. The source material was PBMCs. The rearrangement links TRBV7-6 to TRBJ1-3; 9 bases line up with TRBD1. The CDR3, as DNA: TGTGCCAGCAGTCCTGGACAGGGGGGAAACACCATATATTTT. This encodes CASSPGQGGNTIYF.